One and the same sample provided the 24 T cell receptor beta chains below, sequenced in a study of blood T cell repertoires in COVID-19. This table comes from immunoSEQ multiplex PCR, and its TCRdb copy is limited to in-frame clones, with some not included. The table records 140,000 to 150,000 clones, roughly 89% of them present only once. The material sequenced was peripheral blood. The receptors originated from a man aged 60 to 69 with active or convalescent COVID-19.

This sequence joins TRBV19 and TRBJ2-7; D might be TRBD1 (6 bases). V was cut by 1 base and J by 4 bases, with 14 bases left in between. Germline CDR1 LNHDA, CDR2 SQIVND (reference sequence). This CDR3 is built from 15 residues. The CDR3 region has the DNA TGTGCCAGTAGTATAGGGGAGACAGGCTGGTACGAGCAGTACTTC. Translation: CASSIGETGWYEQYF.

CDR3 in DNA: TGTGCCAGCTCACCACCGGCTCCCAATACGCCTTACGAGCAGTACTTC. This encodes CASSPPAPNTPYEQYF. This sequence joins TRBV18 and TRBJ2-7; no firm D call. This CDR3 region has 16 residues. V lost 0 bases to trimming and J lost 4 bases, with 16 bases between them. Germline V gene sequence: CDR1 KGHSH, CDR2 LQKENI.

CDR3 in amino acids: CASSFSGYYNEQFF. The DNA of the CDR3 is TGTGCCAGCAGCTTCTCGGGGTATTACAATGAGCAGTTCTTC. The chain is built from TRBV7-3 and TRBJ2-1; a weak D match, TRBD2 (5 bases). Trimming left V 3 bases short and J 4 bases short, with 10 bases between. Germline V gene data show CDR1 as SGHTA and CDR2 as FQGTGA. CDR3 length: 14 amino acids.

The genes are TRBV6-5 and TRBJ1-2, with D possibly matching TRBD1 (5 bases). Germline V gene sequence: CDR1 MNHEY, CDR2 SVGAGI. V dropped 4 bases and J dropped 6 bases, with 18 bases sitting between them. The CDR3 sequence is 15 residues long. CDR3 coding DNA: TGTGCCAGCAGTTCCGGCGGGGGGGAGACGGATGGCTACACCTTC. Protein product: CASSSGGGETDGYTF.

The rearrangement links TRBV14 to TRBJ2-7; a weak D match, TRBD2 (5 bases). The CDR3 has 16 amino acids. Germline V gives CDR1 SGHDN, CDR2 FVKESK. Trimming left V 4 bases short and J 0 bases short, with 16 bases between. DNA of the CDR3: TGTGCCAGCAGCCCCCTAGGTAGCGCCAGCTCCTACGAGCAGTACTTC. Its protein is CASSPLGSASSYEQYF. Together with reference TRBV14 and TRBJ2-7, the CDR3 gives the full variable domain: EAGVTQFPSHSVIEKGQTVTLRCDPISGHDNLYWYRRVMGKEIKFLLHFVKESKQDESGMPNNRFLAERTGGTYSTLKVQPAELEDSGVYFCASSPLGSASSYEQYFGPGTRLTVT.

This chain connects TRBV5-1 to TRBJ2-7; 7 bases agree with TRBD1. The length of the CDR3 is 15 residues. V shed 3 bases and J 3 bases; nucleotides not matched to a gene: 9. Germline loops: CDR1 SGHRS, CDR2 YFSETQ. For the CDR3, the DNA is TGCGCCAGCAGCTCAACAGGGGACGTGGACTACGAGCAGTACTTC. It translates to CASSSTGDVDYEQYF.

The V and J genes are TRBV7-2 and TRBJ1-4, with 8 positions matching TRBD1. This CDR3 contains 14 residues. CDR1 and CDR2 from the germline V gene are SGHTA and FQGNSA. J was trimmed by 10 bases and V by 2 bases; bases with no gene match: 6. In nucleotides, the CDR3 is TGTGCCAGCAGCTTACAAGGACAGGGTCGAAAACTGTTTTTT. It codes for CASSLQGQGRKLFF.

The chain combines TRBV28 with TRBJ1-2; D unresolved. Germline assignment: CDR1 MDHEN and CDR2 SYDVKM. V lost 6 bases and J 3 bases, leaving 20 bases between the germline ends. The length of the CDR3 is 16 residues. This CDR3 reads CASRLSPGFLDYGYTF. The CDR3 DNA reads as TGTGCCAGCAGACTAAGCCCGGGGTTTTTGGACTATGGCTACACCTTC.

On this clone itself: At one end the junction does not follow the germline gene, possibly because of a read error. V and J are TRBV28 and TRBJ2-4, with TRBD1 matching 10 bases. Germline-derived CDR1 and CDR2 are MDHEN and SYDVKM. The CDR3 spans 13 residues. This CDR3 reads CASSSLTGTGDSF. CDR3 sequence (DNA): TGTGCCAGCAGTAGCCTGACCGGGACAGGGGATAGTTTC.

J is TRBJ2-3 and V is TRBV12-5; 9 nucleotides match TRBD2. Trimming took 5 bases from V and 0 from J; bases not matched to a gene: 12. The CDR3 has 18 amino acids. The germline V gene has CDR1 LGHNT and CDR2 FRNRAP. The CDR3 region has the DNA TGTGCTAGTGGTCTAACTGGAGCGGGGGGCCTTAGCACAGATACGCAGTATTTT. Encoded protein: CASGLTGAGGLSTDTQYF.

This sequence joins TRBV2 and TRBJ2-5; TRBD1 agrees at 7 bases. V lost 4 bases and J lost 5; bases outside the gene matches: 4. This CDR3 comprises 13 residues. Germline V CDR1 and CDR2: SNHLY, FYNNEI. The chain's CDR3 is CASSGGQAETQYF. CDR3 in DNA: TGTGCCAGCAGTGGAGGACAGGCGGAGACCCAGTACTTC.

The CDR3 region has the DNA TGTGCCAGCAGTACAGGGGGCGCGAAGACCCAGTACTTC. Translation gives CASSTGGAKTQYF. The chain is built from TRBV6-5 and TRBJ2-5; TRBD1 aligns across 9 bases. Germline CDR1 reads MNHEY; CDR2 reads SVGAGI. J was trimmed by 6 bases and V by 5 bases; bases with no gene match: 4. This CDR3 comprises 13 residues.

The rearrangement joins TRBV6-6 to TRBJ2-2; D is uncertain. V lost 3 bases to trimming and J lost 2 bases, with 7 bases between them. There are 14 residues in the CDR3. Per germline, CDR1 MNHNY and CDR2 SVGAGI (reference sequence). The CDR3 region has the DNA TGTGCCAGCAGTTATTACAGAAACACCGGGGAGCTGTTTTTT. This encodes CASSYYRNTGELFF.

Here the CDR3 DNA reads TGTGCCAGCAGTGGACAGGGCCGCAATCAGCCCCAGCATTTT. Amino acids: CASSGQGRNQPQHF. V gene TRBV27 combines with J gene TRBJ1-5; 8 nucleotides line up with TRBD1. The V segment lost 5 bases and the J segment 2 bases; nucleotides outside the gene matches: 2. Per the germline V gene, CDR1 is MNHEY and CDR2 is SMNVEV (reference sequence). This CDR3 is built from 14 residues.

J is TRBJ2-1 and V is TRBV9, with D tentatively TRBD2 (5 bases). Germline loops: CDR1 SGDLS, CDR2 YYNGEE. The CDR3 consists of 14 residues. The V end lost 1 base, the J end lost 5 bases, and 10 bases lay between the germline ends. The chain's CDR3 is CASSVYGENNEQFF. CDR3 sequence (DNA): TGTGCCAGCAGCGTATACGGGGAGAACAATGAGCAGTTCTTC.

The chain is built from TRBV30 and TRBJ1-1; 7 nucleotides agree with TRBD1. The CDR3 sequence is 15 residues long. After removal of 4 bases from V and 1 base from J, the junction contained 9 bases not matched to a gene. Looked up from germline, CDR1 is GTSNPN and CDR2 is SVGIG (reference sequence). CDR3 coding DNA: TGTGCCTGGAAAGTCACAGGGGCCCCGAACACTGAAGCTTTCTTT. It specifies CAWKVTGAPNTEAFF. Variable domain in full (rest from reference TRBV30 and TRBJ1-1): SQTIHQWPATLVQPVGSPLSLECTVEGTSNPNLYWYRQAAGRGLQLLFYSVGIGQISSEVPQNLSASRPQDRQFILSSKKLLLSDSGFYLCAWKVTGAPNTEAFFGQGTRLTVV.

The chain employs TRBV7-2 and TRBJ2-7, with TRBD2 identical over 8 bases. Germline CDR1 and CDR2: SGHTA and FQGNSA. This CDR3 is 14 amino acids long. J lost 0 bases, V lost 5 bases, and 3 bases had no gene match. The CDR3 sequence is CASSLSGGSYEQYF. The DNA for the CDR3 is TGTGCCAGCAGCCTCAGCGGGGGCTCCTACGAGCAGTACTTC.

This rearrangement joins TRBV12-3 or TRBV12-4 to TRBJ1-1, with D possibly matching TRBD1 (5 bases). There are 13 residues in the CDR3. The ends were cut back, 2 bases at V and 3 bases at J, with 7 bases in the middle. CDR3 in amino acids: CASSLKGYTEAFF. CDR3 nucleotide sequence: TGTGCCAGCAGTTTAAAGGGGTACACTGAAGCTTTCTTT.

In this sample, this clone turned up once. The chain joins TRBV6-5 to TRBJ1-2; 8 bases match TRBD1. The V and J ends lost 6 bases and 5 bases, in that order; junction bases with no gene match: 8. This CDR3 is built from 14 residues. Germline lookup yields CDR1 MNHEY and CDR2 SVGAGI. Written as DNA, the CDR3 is TGTGCCAGCAGCCCGGACAGGGCGCTTTATGGCTACACCTTC. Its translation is CASSPDRALYGYTF.

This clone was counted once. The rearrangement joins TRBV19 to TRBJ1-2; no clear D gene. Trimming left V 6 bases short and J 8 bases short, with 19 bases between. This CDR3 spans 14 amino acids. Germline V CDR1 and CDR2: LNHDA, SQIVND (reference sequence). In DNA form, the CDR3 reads TGTGCCAGTAGGGGGTCAGCCGCCGGGGAGGGCTACACCTTC. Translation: CASRGSAAGEGYTF.

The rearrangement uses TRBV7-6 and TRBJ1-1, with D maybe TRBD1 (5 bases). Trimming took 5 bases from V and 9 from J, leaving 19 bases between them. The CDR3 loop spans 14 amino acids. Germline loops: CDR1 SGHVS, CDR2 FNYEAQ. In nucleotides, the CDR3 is TGTGCCAGCAGCCTATCTGGGGGGGAAACGAAAGCTTTCTTT. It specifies CASSLSGGETKAFF.

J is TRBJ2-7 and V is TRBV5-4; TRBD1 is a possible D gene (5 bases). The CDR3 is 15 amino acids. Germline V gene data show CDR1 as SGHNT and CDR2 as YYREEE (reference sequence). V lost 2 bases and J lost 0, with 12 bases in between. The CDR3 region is CASSFQGPSSYEQYF. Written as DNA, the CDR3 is TGTGCCAGCAGCTTTCAGGGCCCCAGCTCCTACGAGCAGTACTTC.

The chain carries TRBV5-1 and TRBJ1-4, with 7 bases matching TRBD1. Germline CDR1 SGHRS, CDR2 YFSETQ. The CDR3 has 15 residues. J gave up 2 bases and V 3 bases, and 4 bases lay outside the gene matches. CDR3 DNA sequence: TGCGCCAGCAGCTCGACGACAGGGACTAATGAAAAACTGTTTTTT. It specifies CASSSTTGTNEKLFF.

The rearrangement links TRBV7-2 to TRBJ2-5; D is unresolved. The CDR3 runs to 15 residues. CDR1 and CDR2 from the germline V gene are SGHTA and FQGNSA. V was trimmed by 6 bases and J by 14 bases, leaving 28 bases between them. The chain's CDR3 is CASSFKPSVGLPPYF. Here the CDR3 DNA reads TGTGCCAGCAGTTTTAAGCCTAGTGTAGGTTTGCCACCTTACTTC.